These 21 T cell receptor beta chains came from one sample sequenced in a study of blood T cell repertoires in COVID-19. The repertoire was sequenced with immunoSEQ multiplex PCR; TCRdb's copy has only in-frame clones and lacks some. In the table there are about 230,000 clones, about 90% of which are singletons. The sequenced material came from PBMCs or T cells enriched from blood (not recorded which). The receptors originated from a woman aged 25-40 years who had been exposed to COVID-19.

The J gene is TRBJ2-7, the V gene TRBV5-1, with 13 positions matching TRBD2. The V and J ends lost 4 bases and 7 bases, in that order; junction bases with no gene match: 11. Germline V gene data show CDR1 as SGHRS and CDR2 as YFSETQ. The CDR3 covers 16 residues. The CDR3, as DNA: TGCGCCAGCAGCGAGACTAGCGGGAGGACCTCTGGGGAGCAGTACTTC. Protein: CASSETSGRTSGEQYF.

The chain employs TRBV29-1 and TRBJ2-5; 10 bases agree with TRBD1. The CDR3 extends over 14 amino acids. Unmatched junction bases numbered 8, after V lost 5 bases and J lost 5 bases. Germline V CDR1 and CDR2: SQVTM, ANQGSEA. DNA of the CDR3: TGCAGCGTTAAGGGGGGGACAGGGGCGGAGACCCAGTACTTC. This translates into CSVKGGTGAETQYF.

This clone was detected once. The CDR3 region is CASSYSGTGGNSPLHF. Written as DNA, the CDR3 is TGTGCCAGCAGTTACTCGGGGACAGGGGGGAATTCACCCCTCCACTTT. The chain is built from TRBV6-5 and TRBJ1-6, with TRBD1 matching 11 bases. The V gene's germline CDR1 is MNHEY and CDR2 SVGAGI. V shed 0 bases, J shed 7 bases, and the junction held 2 bases outside the gene matches. CDR3 length: 16 residues.

This clone has just one count. The chain is built from TRBV5-6 and TRBJ1-2, with D perhaps matching TRBD1 (6 bases). CDR3 size: 14 residues. V was shortened by 0 bases and J by 5 bases, with 11 bases between the two germline ends. The V gene's germline CDR1 is SGHDT and CDR2 YYEEEE. The CDR3 is CASSLGRGRYGYTF. In DNA, the CDR3 is TGTGCCAGCAGCTTGGGCAGGGGAAGGTATGGCTACACCTTC.

This sequence joins TRBV5-1 and TRBJ2-7; maybe TRBD1 (6 bases). Trimming pared 5 bases from V and 0 bases from J, leaving 12 bases between. This CDR3 comprises 14 residues. The germline V gene has CDR1 SGHRS and CDR2 YFSETQ. In DNA, the CDR3 is TGCGCCAGCAGACCTCGGACAGACTCCTACGAGCAGTACTTC. Translation: CASRPRTDSYEQYF.

V usage is TRBV7-3 and J usage is TRBJ2-2, with D hard to call. The CDR3 totals 12 residues. Germline V gene sequence: CDR1 SGHTA, CDR2 FQGTGA. The ends were cut back, 5 bases at V and 6 bases at J, with 7 bases in the middle. The CDR3 nucleotides are TGTGCCAGCAGCCCCTATTCCGGGGAGCTGTTTTTT. Its protein product is CASSPYSGELFF. Drawing the rest from reference TRBV7-3 and TRBJ2-2, the complete variable domain is GAGVSQTPSNKVTEKGKYVELRCDPISGHTALYWYRQSLGQGPEFLIYFQGTGAADDSGLPNDRFFAVRPEGSVSTLKIQRTERGDSAVYLCASSPYSGELFFGEGSRLTVL.

The genes are TRBV10-3 and TRBJ1-3; TRBD1 might be the D (6 bases). V lost 8 bases to trimming and J lost 8 bases, with 10 bases between them. Per germline, CDR1 ENHRY and CDR2 SYGVKD. CDR3 size: 11 residues. CDR3 in amino acids: CAIRTVDTIYF. The DNA for the CDR3 is TGTGCCATCCGGACAGTAGACACCATATATTTT.

In this sample, this clone turned up many times. The chain combines TRBV3-1 (or the pseudogene TRBV3-2) with TRBJ2-2; TRBD2 agrees at 9 bases. The CDR3 runs to 16 residues. Germline lookup yields CDR1 LGHDT and CDR2 YNNKEL (reference sequence). Unmatched junction bases numbered 5, after V lost 5 bases and J lost 1 base. CDR3: CASSYLLAGNTGELFF. CDR3 DNA: TGTGCCAGCAGCTACCTACTAGCGGGGAACACCGGGGAGCTGTTTTTT.

V gene TRBV3-1 (or the pseudogene TRBV3-2) combines with J gene TRBJ2-1; 12 bases align to TRBD2. Trimming removed 2 bases from V and 0 bases from J; junction bases left unmatched: 2. The CDR3 has 17 residues. CDR1 is LGHDT and CDR2 is YNNKEL in the germline V gene (reference sequence). CDR3 loop: CASSQPSGRDSYNEQFF. The CDR3, as DNA: TGTGCCAGCAGCCAACCTAGCGGGAGGGACTCCTACAATGAGCAGTTCTTC.

This chain connects TRBV30 to TRBJ2-7; 7 nucleotides line up with TRBD1. The CDR3 spans 11 residues. Germline V gene lookup returns CDR1 GTSNPN and CDR2 SVGIG (reference sequence). J gave up 6 bases and V 5 bases, and 4 bases lay outside the gene matches. Here the CDR3 DNA reads TGTGCCTGGGCTACAGGGGCCGAGCAGTACTTC. Its translation is CAWATGAEQYF.

The J gene is TRBJ2-1, the V gene TRBV19; 10 nucleotides match TRBD2. This CDR3 is built from 15 residues. Trimming removed 7 bases from V and 9 bases from J; junction bases left unmatched: 12. The germline CDR1 and CDR2 sequences are LNHDA and SQIVND (reference sequence). CDR3 coding DNA: TGTGCCAGTAACCCCCGGACTAGCGGTGGTCCTGAGCAGTTCTTC. Amino acids: CASNPRTSGGPEQFF.

This rearrangement joins TRBV20-1 to TRBJ1-1; 8 nucleotides line up with TRBD1. The CDR3 loop spans 12 amino acids. V was clipped by 6 bases and J by 6 bases; unmatched bases: 6. The germline CDR1 and CDR2 sequences are DFQATT and SNEGSKA (reference sequence). CDR3 coding DNA: TGCAGTGCCAGTAAGACAGGGGCTGAAGCTTTCTTT. Translation: CSASKTGAEAFF.

This chain uses TRBV6-5 with TRBJ1-3; tentatively, D is TRBD1 (6 bases). CDR3 size: 15 residues. Germline loops: CDR1 MNHEY, CDR2 SVGAGI. Trimming removed 3 bases from V and 4 bases from J, with 13 bases in between. The DNA for the CDR3 is TGTGCCAGCAGTTATGAACAGGGAGCCGGAAACACCATATATTTT. Encoded protein: CASSYEQGAGNTIYF.

The J gene is TRBJ2-5, the V gene TRBV5-6; a weak D match, TRBD2 (5 bases). Trimming took 2 bases from V and 5 from J, leaving 10 bases between them. This CDR3 has 13 amino acids. CDR1 and CDR2 (germline): SGHDT, YYEEEE. CDR3 in amino acids: CASSFLSGETQYF. The CDR3 DNA reads TGTGCCAGCAGCTTCTTGAGCGGCGAGACCCAGTACTTC.

V usage is TRBV10-3 and J usage is TRBJ1-4; D perhaps matches TRBD1 (6 bases). This CDR3 comprises 17 residues. Germline V gene lookup returns CDR1 ENHRY and CDR2 SYGVKD. V dropped 5 bases and J dropped 4 bases, with 20 bases sitting between them. CDR3 amino acids: CAISPQNPQGLNEKLFF. The CDR3 bases are TGTGCCATCAGTCCGCAAAACCCCCAGGGGCTTAATGAAAAACTGTTTTTT.

This chain connects TRBV3-1 (or the pseudogene TRBV3-2) to TRBJ1-2; TRBD1 is a possible D gene (5 bases). The CDR3 contains 14 residues. The germline V gene has CDR1 LGHDT and CDR2 YNNKEL (reference sequence). V was shortened by 1 base and J by 10 bases, with 16 bases between the two germline ends. The CDR3 bases are TGTGCCAGCAGCCAAGGGTCCAGGGCCTCGGCCTACACCTTC. Its translation is CASSQGSRASAYTF.

The genes are TRBV2 and TRBJ2-1; 10 bases agree with TRBD2. CDR3 length: 16 residues. V was pared by 3 bases and J by 6 bases, with 8 bases of the junction left unmatched. CDR1 and CDR2 from the germline V gene are SNHLY and FYNNEI. The DNA for the CDR3 is TGTGCCAGCAGTGACCGAGCGGGAGGGCCACCCAATGAGCAGTTCTTC. Its protein product is CASSDRAGGPPNEQFF.

The chain joins TRBV5-1 to TRBJ2-1, with no clear D. V dropped 1 base and J dropped 4 bases, with 18 bases sitting between them. The CDR3 spans 17 residues. Germline-derived CDR1 and CDR2 are SGHRS and YFSETQ. CDR3 DNA sequence: TGCGCCAGCAGCTTGCAGTCGAGCGCCCTACCTTACAATGAGCAGTTCTTC. This encodes CASSLQSSALPYNEQFF.

This chain links TRBV27 with TRBJ2-6; 9 bases agree with TRBD2. The length of the CDR3 is 18 residues. Germline V lookup: CDR1 MNHEY, CDR2 SMNVEV (reference sequence). J gave up 0 bases and V 6 bases, and 9 bases lay outside the gene matches. CDR3 region: CASSAGGLGFSGANVLTF. CDR3 sequence (DNA): TGTGCCAGCAGCGCGGGGGGGTTGGGTTTCTCTGGGGCCAACGTCCTGACTTTC.

This clone has a single count. The gene calls are TRBV3-1 (or the pseudogene TRBV3-2) and TRBJ2-7; 8 nucleotides align to TRBD1. With 4 bases clipped from V and 3 bases from J, the junction kept 14 bases outside the gene matches. Germline V gives CDR1 LGHDT, CDR2 YNNKEL (reference sequence). There are 17 residues in the CDR3. CDR3 region: CASSPRPGQEQGYEQYF. The CDR3 coding sequence is TGTGCCAGCAGCCCCCGGCCGGGACAGGAACAAGGCTACGAGCAGTACTTC.

This clone was picked up one time. The chain employs TRBV2 and TRBJ2-3; 14 bases match TRBD2. V gave up 7 bases and J gave up 4 bases; unmatched junction bases: 16. Germline V CDR1 and CDR2: SNHLY, FYNNEI. The CDR3 spans 19 residues. The CDR3 DNA reads as TGTGCCAGCACCCTAAGGACTAGCGGGAGGCCTCGGGTCGCAGATACGCAGTATTTT. Its translation: CASTLRTSGRPRVADTQYF.